These 21 T cell receptor beta chains were sequenced from one sample in a study of breast tumors, draining lymph nodes, adjacent tissues. Breast cancer patients provided tissue from their axillary draining lymph nodes. TCRdb reprocessed the multiplex PCR reads via MiXCR and lists one record per CDR3 protein. The repertoire holds tens of thousands of distinct CDR3 sequences, with around 28% as singletons. Sequenced input: axillary lymph node tissue. The source is a female donor with breast cancer. Some clones in this sample may be carry-over from other donors' samples.

This clonotype was recorded many times. Possible read error: a much larger clone is one base away. The rearrangement links TRBV29-1 to TRBJ2-3, with 8 positions matching TRBD2. This CDR3 has 15 residues. The J segment lost 2 bases and the V segment lost 4 bases, leaving 8 bases of the junction unmatched. Germline-derived CDR1 and CDR2 are SQVTM and ANQGSEA. The CDR3 bases are TGCAGCGTTGGCAGGGCGGGAGGATACACAGATACGCAGTATTTT. Encoded protein: CSVGRAGGYTDTQYF.

The chain employs TRBV20-1 and TRBJ1-2; 7 nucleotides match TRBD1. The CDR3 has 13 amino acids. J lost 2 bases, V lost 2 bases, and 2 bases had no gene match. Germline values: CDR1 DFQATT, CDR2 SNEGSKA (reference sequence). The CDR3 reads CSARPGQNYGYTF. CDR3 DNA sequence: TGCAGTGCTAGACCGGGACAGAACTATGGCTACACCTTC.

This clonotype came up many times. V gene TRBV14 combines with J gene TRBJ2-3; D ambiguous. Trimming pared 0 bases from V and 1 base from J, leaving 2 bases between. The germline V gene has CDR1 SGHDN and CDR2 FVKESK. The CDR3 loop spans 13 amino acids. This CDR3 is CASSQERTDTQYF. CDR3 nucleotides: TGTGCCAGCAGCCAAGAGCGCACAGATACGCAGTATTTT. The full variable domain, rest sourced from reference TRBV14 and TRBJ2-3, is EAGVTQFPSHSVIEKGQTVTLRCDPISGHDNLYWYRRVMGKEIKFLLHFVKESKQDESGMPNNRFLAERTGGTYSTLKVQPAELEDSGVYFCASSQERTDTQYFGPGTRLTVL.

V is TRBV12-5 and J is TRBJ2-2; 11 positions agree with TRBD2. The CDR3 consists of 17 residues. Looked up from germline, CDR1 is LGHNT and CDR2 is FRNRAP. After removal of 2 bases from V and 1 base from J, the junction contained 3 bases not matched to a gene. The CDR3: CASGLTTSGRNTGELFF. The CDR3 DNA is TGTGCTAGTGGTTTGACAACTAGCGGGAGGAACACCGGGGAGCTGTTTTTT.

The sample holds many counts of this clonotype. This chain uses TRBV29-1 with TRBJ2-5; TRBD2 is a possible D gene (5 bases). V shed 7 bases and J shed 4 bases, with 19 bases lying between them. This CDR3 has 14 amino acids. In germline, CDR1 is SQVTM, CDR2 ANQGSEA. In DNA form, the CDR3 reads TGCAGCGCCTATCAACCGGGAACCCGAGAGACCCAGTACTTC. It translates to CSAYQPGTRETQYF.

The table lists this clonotype with many counts. The chain couples TRBV5-6 to TRBJ1-4; 9 nucleotides agree with TRBD1. The CDR3 runs to 16 residues. V trimming: 0 bases; J trimming: 4 bases; junction bases outside the gene matches: 4. Germline lookup yields CDR1 SGHDT and CDR2 YYEEEE. The CDR3 loop is CASSLVGQGLNEKLFF. CDR3 bases: TGTGCCAGCAGCTTGGTGGGACAGGGACTTAATGAAAAACTGTTTTTT.

This clonotype was seen many times. The rearrangement uses TRBV19 and TRBJ2-7; a weak D match, TRBD2 (7 bases). The germline gives CDR1 LNHDA, CDR2 SQIVND (reference sequence). Trimming stripped 3 bases from V and 5 bases from J, with 29 bases between. The CDR3 runs 19 residues. The CDR3 DNA reads TGTGCCAGTAGTATCATCCCCCCCATACGGGGGGCGTTTTTCCACGAGCAGTACTTC. Translated, it gives CASSIIPPIRGAFFHEQYF.

This chain connects TRBV20-1 to TRBJ2-1; D gene uncertain. Germline V gene sequence: CDR1 DFQATT, CDR2 SNEGSKA (reference sequence). This CDR3 has 15 residues. Trimming took 1 base from V and 1 from J, leaving 11 bases between them. The CDR3 sequence is CSARAVGSSYNEQFF. The CDR3 DNA is TGCAGTGCTAGAGCGGTGGGTAGTTCCTACAATGAGCAGTTCTTC.

V and J are TRBV29-1 and TRBJ2-5; 8 bases align to TRBD1. The CDR3 consists of 14 residues. Per germline, CDR1 SQVTM and CDR2 ANQGSEA. Losses at the gene ends were 3 bases for V and 2 bases for J; bases not matched to a gene: 5. CDR3 amino acids: CSVDSQGAQETQYF. The CDR3 DNA reads as TGCAGCGTTGACAGTCAGGGGGCTCAAGAGACCCAGTACTTC.

This chain joins TRBV19 and TRBJ1-1; D unresolved. The CDR3 has 13 residues. Germline assignment: CDR1 LNHDA and CDR2 SQIVND (reference sequence). CDR3 sequence: CASRNGLNTEAFF. The DNA for the CDR3 is TGTGCGAGTCGGAACGGCTTGAACACTGAAGCTTTCTTT.

The chain carries TRBV24-1 and TRBJ1-1; D is unresolved. The CDR3 is made up of 13 amino acids. Germline-derived CDR1 and CDR2 are KGHDR and SFDVKD. Trimming took 2 bases from V and 1 from J, leaving 4 bases between them. CDR3 DNA sequence: TGTGCCACCAGTGATTCGGGGAACACTGAAGCTTTCTTT. The encoded protein is CATSDSGNTEAFF.

In this sample, this clonotype turned up many times. The rearrangement joins TRBV6-1 to TRBJ1-4, with TRBD1 identical over 7 bases. The trim removed 6 bases at V and 0 bases at J, leaving 4 bases unmatched. Germline V gives CDR1 MNHNS, CDR2 SASEGT. The CDR3 runs to 15 residues. Here the CDR3 reads CASRRTGATNEKLFF. In DNA form, the CDR3 reads TGTGCCAGCAGGCGAACAGGGGCAACTAATGAAAAACTGTTTTTT.

This clonotype was seen ten or more times. This chain connects TRBV7-3 to TRBJ2-2, with a possible D match to TRBD1 (6 bases). In germline, CDR1 is SGHTA, CDR2 FQGTGA. The CDR3 sequence is 16 residues long. The V and J ends lost 4 bases and 1 base respectively, with 13 bases between them. The CDR3 loop is CASSWAGTQNTGELFF. The CDR3 nucleotides are TGTGCCAGCAGCTGGGCCGGGACACAGAACACCGGGGAGCTGTTTTTT. The full variable domain, its missing parts supplied by reference TRBV7-3 and TRBJ2-2, is GAGVSQTPSNKVTEKGKYVELRCDPISGHTALYWYRQSLGQGPEFLIYFQGTGAADDSGLPNDRFFAVRPEGSVSTLKIQRTERGDSAVYLCASSWAGTQNTGELFFGEGSRLTVL.

A note on this clonotype: This clone may be a read error of a much larger clone one base away. This chain links TRBV27 with TRBJ1-2; the D gene is possibly TRBD1 (6 bases). The length of the CDR3 is 15 residues. Germline CDR1 is MNHEY and CDR2 is SMNVEV (reference sequence). CDR3 coding DNA: TGTGCCAGCAGGGGGGCACAGGAAACCTTTGATGGCTACGCCTTC. This sequence encodes CASRGAQETFDGYAF.

DNA for the CDR3: TGTGCCAGCAGCTCTACTCGGGCTAGCGGGACCGAGACCCAGTACTTC. Its translation is CASSSTRASGTETQYF. The chain recombines TRBV11-2 with TRBJ2-5; TRBD2 matches 9 bases. Trimming at V came to 4 bases and at J to 5 bases, leaving 11 bases not matched to a gene. CDR3 length: 16 residues. Looked up from germline, CDR1 is SGHAT and CDR2 is FQNNGV.

The rearrangement uses TRBV12-3 or TRBV12-4 and TRBJ1-1; D ambiguous. The CDR3 runs to 13 residues. The germline V and J ends were trimmed by 2 bases and 4 bases, with 8 bases remaining between them. Here the CDR3 DNA reads TGTGCCAGCAGTTTAAGGCAGTTCACTGAAGCTTTCTTT. It translates to CASSLRQFTEAFF.

This clonotype appeared many times. The genes are TRBV6-1 and TRBJ2-1; possible D gene TRBD2, 6 bases. The CDR3 covers 17 residues. The V end was cut by 4 bases, the J end by 0 bases, with 16 bases between. Germline CDR1 MNHNS, CDR2 SASEGT. CDR3 region: CASSGAGGPLSYNEQFF. The CDR3 nucleotides are TGTGCCAGCAGTGGAGCGGGTGGTCCCCTCTCCTACAATGAGCAGTTCTTC.

The V call is TRBV10-3, the J call TRBJ1-2; tentative D call: TRBD1 (6 bases). CDR1 and CDR2 from the germline V gene are ENHRY and SYGVKD. The CDR3 length is 14 residues. The germline V and J ends were trimmed by 7 bases and 7 bases, with 19 bases remaining between them. The CDR3 reads CAINGGGEGGGYTF. The CDR3 DNA follows: TGTGCCATCAATGGGGGCGGGGAGGGTGGTGGCTACACCTTC.

A few counts support this clonotype. The chain employs TRBV5-1 and TRBJ1-1; unclear D gene. The CDR3 consists of 13 residues. The germline CDR1 and CDR2 sequences are SGHRS and YFSETQ. V was pared by 0 bases and J by 4 bases, with 7 bases between. As DNA, the CDR3 is TGCGCCAGCAGCTTGGAGGATAGCACTGAAGCTTTCTTT. Encoded protein: CASSLEDSTEAFF. Complete variable domain (other parts from reference TRBV5-1 and TRBJ1-1): KAGVTQTPRYLIKTRGQQVTLSCSPISGHRSVSWYQQTPGQGLQFLFEYFSETQRNKGNFPGRFSGRQFSNSRSEMNVSTLELGDSALYLCASSLEDSTEAFFGQGTRLTVV.

Turning to this clonotype: The junction and the germline gene differ at one end; a read error may be behind it. The chain joins TRBV29-1 to TRBJ2-5; the D call may be TRBD1 or TRBD2 (5 bases each). The germline V gene encodes CDR1 SQVTM and CDR2 ANQGSEA. This CDR3 is built from 13 residues. The CDR3 here is CSVARTEQETQHF. The CDR3 DNA reads TGCAGCGTTGCCCGGACTGAACAGGAGACCCAGCACTTC.

This clonotype came up many times. This rearrangement joins TRBV15 to TRBJ2-5; 10 bases line up with TRBD2. J lost 5 bases, V lost 1 base, and 1 base had no gene match. Germline V gene sequence: CDR1 LNHNV, CDR2 YYDKDF (reference sequence). The CDR3 is made up of 14 amino acids. This chain's CDR3 is CATSRGGLAETQYF. The CDR3 nucleotides are TGTGCCACCAGCAGAGGGGGACTAGCGGAGACCCAGTACTTC.